The 4 T cell receptor beta chains reported below all come from one sample, sequenced in a study of shared clonotypes between healthy human individuals. This table comes from immunoSEQ multiplex PCR, and its TCRdb copy is limited to in-frame clones, with some not included. The table lists some 630,000 clones, about three quarters of them singletons, with around 2% in the top ten. Sequences were obtained from memory CD4+ T cells sorted from blood. Subset specified: CD45RA-negative fraction. Every receptor here comes from a woman aged 30 to 39 in good health.

This clone was seen a handful of times. The V call is TRBV28, the J call TRBJ1-5; D not resolved. V gave up 1 base and J gave up 16 bases, with 17 bases separating them. Germline V gives CDR1 MDHEN, CDR2 SYDVKM. CDR3 length equals 13 residues. The CDR3 spells CASSLFDPTTPHF. CDR3 in DNA: TGTGCCAGCAGTTTATTCGATCCAACCACCCCTCATTTT.

The chain uses TRBV6-1 and TRBJ1-1; TRBD1 might be the D (5 bases). Deletions cut 5 bases from V and 4 bases from J, with 14 bases between. CDR3 length: 14 amino acids. Looked up from germline, CDR1 is MNHNS and CDR2 is SASEGT. This chain's CDR3 is CASSRDPLATEAFF. CDR3 in DNA: TGTGCCAGCAGTCGGGACCCCTTAGCCACTGAAGCTTTCTTT.

The genes are TRBV19 and TRBJ1-3; unclear D gene. Trimming stripped 4 bases from V and 9 bases from J, with 13 bases between. Germline V gene lookup returns CDR1 LNHDA and CDR2 SQIVND (reference sequence). The CDR3 is 13 residues long. CDR3 nucleotides: TGTGCCAGTAGTACGACACCCGCGGGCACCATATATTTT. Amino acids: CASSTTPAGTIYF.

This clone turned up a few times. The chain combines TRBV10-1 with TRBJ2-7; 13 bases are a match to TRBD2. The ends lost 7 bases at V and 8 bases at J; junction bases unmatched: 5. The CDR3 consists of 13 residues. From germline, CDR1 is WNHNN and CDR2 SYGVQD (reference sequence). The CDR3 protein is CASNAGLAGKQYF. CDR3 nucleotides: TGCGCCAGCAATGCGGGACTAGCGGGAAAGCAGTACTTC.